Each of the 10 T cell receptor beta chains below was sequenced from the same sample in a study of blood T cell repertoires in COVID-19. Generated by immunoSEQ multiplex PCR, the TCRdb table keeps only in-frame clones and is missing some. This table holds some 15,000 clones, about 78% found once. Sequencing was performed on peripheral blood. The source of these receptors is a human donor in a cohort sampled during active COVID-19.

This sequence joins TRBV19 and TRBJ1-5, with a weak D call TRBD1 (6 bases). This CDR3 comprises 16 residues. The V gene's germline CDR1 is LNHDA and CDR2 SQIVND (reference sequence). V was pared by 3 bases and J by 0 bases, with 12 bases between. In nucleotides, the CDR3 is TGTGCCAGTAGTATCGACAGGTCTCTTAGCAATCAGCCCCAGCATTTT. This sequence encodes CASSIDRSLSNQPQHF. Combining the CDR3 with reference TRBV19 and TRBJ1-5 gives the whole variable domain DGGITQSPKYLFRKEGQNVTLSCEQNLNHDAMYWYRQDPGQGLRLIYYSQIVNDFQKGDIAEGYSVSREKKESFPLTVTSAQKNPTAFYLCASSIDRSLSNQPQHFGDGTRLSIL.

The rearrangement links TRBV2 to TRBJ1-2; 10 bases fit TRBD1. The CDR3 contains 17 residues. Germline V gene lookup returns CDR1 SNHLY and CDR2 FYNNEI. Trimming took 2 bases from V and 3 from J; bases not matched to a gene: 9. CDR3 nucleotides: TGTGCCAGCAGTGAACTCAGAAACGGACAGGGGGACTATGGCTACACCTTC. It translates to CASSELRNGQGDYGYTF.

The rearrangement joins TRBV4-1 to TRBJ2-1; D not certain. V dropped 2 bases and J dropped 2 bases, with 13 bases sitting between them. CDR3 length: 16 residues. The germline gives CDR1 MGHRA, CDR2 YSYEKL. Here the CDR3 DNA reads TGCGCCAGCAGCCAAACCCCTGGCCGGGCCTACAATGAGCAGTTCTTC. It codes for CASSQTPGRAYNEQFF.

The V call is TRBV4-1, the J call TRBJ2-3, with D perhaps TRBD1 (6 bases). V lost 2 bases and J 3 bases, leaving 15 bases between the germline ends. Germline V gene lookup returns CDR1 MGHRA and CDR2 YSYEKL. The CDR3 contains 16 residues. The CDR3 DNA sequence: TGCGCCAGCAGCCAATACGGTGCAGGGACAACAGATACGCAGTATTTT. Amino acids: CASSQYGAGTTDTQYF.

This chain joins TRBV9 and TRBJ1-4; TRBD1 matches at 7 bases. This CDR3 comprises 15 residues. J gave up 2 bases and V 2 bases, and 3 bases lay outside the gene matches. Germline assignment: CDR1 SGDLS and CDR2 YYNGEE. The CDR3 DNA reads TGTGCCAGCAGCGTCACAGGGGACACTAATGAAAAACTGTTTTTT. Translated: CASSVTGDTNEKLFF.

This sequence joins TRBV11-3 and TRBJ2-3, with TRBD1 identical over 7 bases. This CDR3 is 13 amino acids long. Germline CDR1 SGHNT, CDR2 YENEEA. Losses at the gene ends were 5 bases for V and 3 bases for J; bases not matched to a gene: 2. CDR3 nucleotides: TGTGCCAGCAGCGCCAGGGGGACAGATACGCAGTATTTT. It is translated as CASSARGTDTQYF.

V gene TRBV30 combines with J gene TRBJ2-5; D gene unclear. This CDR3 region has 12 residues. Germline assignment: CDR1 GTSNPN and CDR2 SVGIG (reference sequence). The ends were cut back, 5 bases at V and 5 bases at J, with 12 bases in the middle. Written as DNA, the CDR3 is TGTGCCTGGGCCCCGTCGGTGGAGACCCAGTACTTC. It translates to CAWAPSVETQYF.

This rearrangement joins TRBV13 to TRBJ2-7; D might be TRBD1 (6 bases). This CDR3 region has 14 residues. V shed 4 bases and J shed 1 base, with 11 bases lying between them. Germline V gives CDR1 PRHDT, CDR2 FYEKMQ (reference sequence). The DNA of the CDR3 is TGTGCCAGCAGCTACCGGACAGCTTCCTACGAGCAGTACTTC. Its translation: CASSYRTASYEQYF.

The CDR3 loop is CASSHKQGKKLFF. The DNA of the CDR3 is TGTGCCAGCAGCCATAAACAGGGAAAAAAACTGTTTTTT. The V and J genes are TRBV3-1 (or the pseudogene TRBV3-2) and TRBJ1-4; D is possibly TRBD1 (6 bases). V was shortened by 3 bases and J by 9 bases, with 11 bases between the two germline ends. CDR3 length equals 13 residues. From germline, CDR1 is LGHDT and CDR2 YNNKEL (reference sequence).

This clone occurred a few times. The chain recombines TRBV5-4 with TRBJ1-1; TRBD1 matches 11 bases. Trimming cost V 3 bases and J 10 bases; bases outside gene matches: 8. CDR1 SGHNT and CDR2 YYREEE come from the germline V gene (reference sequence). The CDR3 contains 14 residues. The CDR3 sequence is CASSSAGQGAGAFF. The CDR3 DNA sequence: TGTGCCAGCAGCTCCGCCGGACAGGGGGCGGGAGCTTTCTTT.